This paragraph covers one T cell receptor (beta chain) sequence. Its antigen is unidentified. This sample stems from a study of cytomegalovirus exposure and HLA in healthy donors. Study summary: A prior study identified over 100 million unique TCR beta sequences from some 180 million T cells.

Whole-study results and caveats: Only CMV serostatus was available as immune exposure information. Follow-up analysis later connected one missense variant in DCLRE1C with trimming of TCR beta V- and J-genes.

Researchers ran the PCR with 60 Vbeta and 13 Jbeta primers. Assay used: immunoSEQ multiplex PCR; TCRdb lists only in-frame clones, some missing. The top ten clones hold under 8% of a sample with approximately 150,000 clones, over 75% of them seen once. The germline V gene encodes CDR1 MNHNS and CDR2 SASEGT. The CDR3 consists of 19 residues. Trimming at V came to 4 bases and at J to 5 bases, leaving 15 bases not matched to a gene. This rearrangement joins TRBV6-1 to TRBJ2-3; TRBD2 matches 13 bases. The sequenced sample was PBMCs. This receptor was taken from a man between 40 and 49 years old in good health and CMV-seropositive. The CDR3 region is CASSGTSGRGMSRLDTQYF. As DNA, the CDR3 is TGTGCCAGCAGTGGTACTAGCGGGAGGGGGATGTCGAGGTTAGATACGCAGTATTTT.